The clone carrying this TCR beta chain was seen a handful of times. The data stem from a study of neurological immune-mediated disorders. Time point described: longitudinal time-point 3. Unsorted libraries came from 2 million PBMCs stored at -80 °C. TCRdb processed the 5' RACE reads anew with MiXCR; each CDR3 protein has one entry. The sample carries 45,000 to 65,000 distinct CDR3 sequences, 7.5% to 9.5% recorded once. CDR3 size: 17 residues. CDR1 is SGHRS, CDR2 YFSETQ, per germline. With 4 bases clipped from V and 8 bases from J, the junction kept 15 bases outside the gene matches. The sequence came from a woman aged 40 to 50 in good health. The sequencing input was PBMCs. V is TRBV5-1 and J is TRBJ2-3; 11 nucleotides agree with TRBD2. CDR3 nucleotide sequence: TGCGCCAGCAGCCCCGGGTCGGGACTAGCGGCCGTAGGTACGCAGTATTTT. As protein: CASSPGSGLAAVGTQYF.